This T cell receptor (beta chain) was captured by sequencing in a study of T-cell memory formation after mild COVID-19. Study-wide results and limits: Memory cells collected pre-infection included some clones that later responded, suggesting cross-reactive memory joined.

The CDR3 sequence is 15 residues long. The germline V and J ends were trimmed by 0 bases and 7 bases, with 15 bases remaining between them. Germline V gene data show CDR1 as LGHNT and CDR2 as FRNRAP. Via MiXCR, TCRdb re-called the 5' RACE reads, giving one row per CDR3 protein. The repertoire includes a few hundred thousand distinct CDR3 sequences, roughly 8.2% of them detected once, and under 25% sits in the top ten. In the case of this clonotype: The antigen is undetermined.

This chain joins TRBV12-5 and TRBJ1-1, with D possibly being TRBD1 (5 bases). Sample: PBMCs or a T cell subset sorted from them (not recorded which). This TCR derives from a man aged 18-30 years who had mild COVID-19 (a few samples of this study predate the infection). Cell type and time point are not known. As DNA, the CDR3 is TGTGCTAGTGGTTTGGTACTAGGGGTCTCGGTTGAAGCTTTCTTT. Translating it yields CASGLVLGVSVEAFF.